This T cell receptor (beta chain) was documented in a study of regulatory T cells in long-lasting Graves disease. This clonotype was recorded a few times. Its antigen is currently unknown. Germline V gives CDR1 WSHSY, CDR2 SAAADI. The CDR3 runs 15 residues. V was clipped by 6 bases and J by 6 bases; unmatched bases: 9. Investigators prepared the TCR beta libraries by applying iRepertoire HTBI primers and Arm-PCR of CDR3 regions. TCRdb called the multiplex PCR reads again in MiXCR, with one record for every CDR3 protein. Of 500,000 to 800,000 distinct CDR3 sequences in the sample, approximately 29% were seen once. As to time point: persistent/refractory GD, antithyroid drugs over 5 years with positive TRAb. Extracted PBMC RNA gave rise to the TCR library. The guidelines of the American Thyroid Association were the basis for diagnosing Graves' disease. All patients originated from an endocrinology department located in Xi'an, China. Staff took around 9.7 milliliters of peripheral blood and put it into EDTA tubes.

Study-wide results and caveats: A reduction in accuracy may have resulted from the small sample size.

Source: peripheral blood mononuclear cells (PBMCs), taken when the disease was refractory, from a patient treated with antithyroid drugs. The V gene is TRBV10-2, the J gene TRBJ2-1, with TRBD2 matching 9 bases. This TCR came from a female donor with Graves disease. The CDR3 protein is CASRNSGSAGNEQFF. The CDR3 DNA follows: TGCGCCAGCAGAAATAGCGGGAGCGCAGGCAATGAGCAGTTCTTC.